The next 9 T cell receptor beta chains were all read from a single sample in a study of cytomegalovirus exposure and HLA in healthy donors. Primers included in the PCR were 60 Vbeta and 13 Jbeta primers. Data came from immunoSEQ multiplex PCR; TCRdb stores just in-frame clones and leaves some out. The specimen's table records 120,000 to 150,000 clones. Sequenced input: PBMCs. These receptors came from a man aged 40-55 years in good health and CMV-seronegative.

The CDR3 reads CASSYLAGGPPDTQYF. CDR3 in DNA: TGTGCCAGCAGTTATCTAGCGGGGGGGCCCCCAGATACGCAGTATTTT. The chain links TRBV7-3 to TRBJ2-3; 12 bases are shared with TRBD2. Trimming at V came to 6 bases and at J to 4 bases, leaving 8 bases not matched to a gene. The CDR3 runs to 16 residues. Germline assignment: CDR1 SGHTA and CDR2 FQGTGA.

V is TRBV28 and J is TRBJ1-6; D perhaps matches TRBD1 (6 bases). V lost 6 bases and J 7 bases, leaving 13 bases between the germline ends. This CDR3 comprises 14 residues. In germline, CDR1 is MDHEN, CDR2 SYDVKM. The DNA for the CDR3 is TGTGCCAGCAGAGGGGGTCAGGGAAATTCACCCCTCCACTTT. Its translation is CASRGGQGNSPLHF.

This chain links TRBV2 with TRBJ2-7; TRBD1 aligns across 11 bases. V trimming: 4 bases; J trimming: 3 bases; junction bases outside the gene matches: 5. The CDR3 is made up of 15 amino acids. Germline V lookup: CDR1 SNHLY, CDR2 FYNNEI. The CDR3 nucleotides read TGTGCCAGCAGTGTAGGGACAGGGGGTATCTACGAGCAGTACTTC. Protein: CASSVGTGGIYEQYF. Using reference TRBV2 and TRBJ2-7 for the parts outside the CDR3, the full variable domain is EPEVTQTPSHQVTQMGQEVILRCVPISNHLYFYWYRQILGQKVEFLVSFYNNEISEKSEIFDDQFSVERPDGSNFTLKIRSTKLEDSAMYFCASSVGTGGIYEQYFGPGTRLTVT.

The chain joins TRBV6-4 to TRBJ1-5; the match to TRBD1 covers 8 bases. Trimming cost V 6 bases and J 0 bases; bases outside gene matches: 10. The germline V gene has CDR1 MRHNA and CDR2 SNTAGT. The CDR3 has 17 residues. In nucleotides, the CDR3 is TGTGCCAGCAGCCACGACAGGGGTAGCAATAGCAATCAGCCCCAGCATTTT. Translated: CASSHDRGSNSNQPQHF.

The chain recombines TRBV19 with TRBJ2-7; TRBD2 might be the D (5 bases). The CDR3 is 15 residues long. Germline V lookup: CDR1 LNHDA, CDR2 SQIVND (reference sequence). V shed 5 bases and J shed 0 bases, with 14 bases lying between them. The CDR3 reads CASSLSGKSSYEQYF. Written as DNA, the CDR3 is TGTGCCAGTAGTCTATCGGGAAAGAGCTCCTACGAGCAGTACTTC.

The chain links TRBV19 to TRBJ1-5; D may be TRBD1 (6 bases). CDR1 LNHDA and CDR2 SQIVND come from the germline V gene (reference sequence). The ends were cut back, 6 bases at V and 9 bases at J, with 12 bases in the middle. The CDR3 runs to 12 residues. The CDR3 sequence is CASSKTGGPQHF. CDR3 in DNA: TGTGCCAGTAGCAAGACAGGAGGGCCCCAGCATTTT.

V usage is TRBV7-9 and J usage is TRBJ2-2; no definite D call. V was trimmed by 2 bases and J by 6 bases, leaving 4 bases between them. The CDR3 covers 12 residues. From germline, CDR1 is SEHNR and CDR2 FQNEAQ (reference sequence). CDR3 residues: CASSLPAGELFF. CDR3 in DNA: TGTGCCAGCAGCTTACCGGCCGGGGAGCTGTTTTTT.

CDR3 DNA sequence: TGTGCCAGCAGCGGGACAGGGTCCATGAACACTGAAGCTTTCTTT. It translates to CASSGTGSMNTEAFF. The chain links TRBV7-6 to TRBJ1-1; 9 nucleotides align to TRBD1. V was pared by 5 bases and J by 0 bases, with 4 bases of the junction left unmatched. CDR1 and CDR2 from the germline V gene are SGHVS and FNYEAQ. This CDR3 contains 15 residues.

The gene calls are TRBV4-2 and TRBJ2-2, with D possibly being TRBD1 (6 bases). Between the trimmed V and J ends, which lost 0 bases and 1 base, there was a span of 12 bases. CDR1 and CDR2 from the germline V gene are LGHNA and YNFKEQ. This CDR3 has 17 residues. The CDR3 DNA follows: TGTGCCAGCAGCCAAGATTGGGGGACAAGGAACACCGGGGAGCTGTTTTTT. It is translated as CASSQDWGTRNTGELFF.